This note documents a single T cell receptor beta chain sequence. Its specificity is unknown. This sample's time point: newly diagnosed, previously untreated cHL patient sample. Comparator PBMCs were from newly diagnosed, untreated classical Hodgkin lymphoma. Sequencing was performed with immunoSEQ multiplex PCR; in TCRdb, only in-frame clones are kept and a portion is missing. Found here are tens of thousands of clones, 93% of them singletons; the top ten hold 2% to 3%. This sample was included in a study of PD-1 blockade in classical Hodgkin lymphoma. Findings of the study overall: Healthy donors were reported to have higher baseline TCR diversity than newly diagnosed patients.

The V and J ends lost 0 bases and 5 bases respectively, with 11 bases between them. The CDR3 covers 14 residues. Looked up from germline, CDR1 is SGDLS and CDR2 is YYNGEE. The source material was peripheral blood mononuclear cells (PBMCs). V usage is TRBV9 and J usage is TRBJ1-2, with D possibly matching TRBD1 (5 bases). The sequence was obtained from a human donor with classical Hodgkin lymphoma. CDR3 in amino acids: CASSVEDQGYGYTF. DNA for the CDR3: TGTGCCAGCAGCGTAGAAGACCAGGGATATGGCTACACCTTC. The whole variable domain, remainder taken from reference TRBV9 and TRBJ1-2, is DSGVTQTPKHLITATGQRVTLRCSPRSGDLSVYWYQQSLDQGLQFLIQYYNGEERAKGNILERFSAQQFPDLHSELNLSSLELGDSALYFCASSVEDQGYGYTFGSGTRLTVV.